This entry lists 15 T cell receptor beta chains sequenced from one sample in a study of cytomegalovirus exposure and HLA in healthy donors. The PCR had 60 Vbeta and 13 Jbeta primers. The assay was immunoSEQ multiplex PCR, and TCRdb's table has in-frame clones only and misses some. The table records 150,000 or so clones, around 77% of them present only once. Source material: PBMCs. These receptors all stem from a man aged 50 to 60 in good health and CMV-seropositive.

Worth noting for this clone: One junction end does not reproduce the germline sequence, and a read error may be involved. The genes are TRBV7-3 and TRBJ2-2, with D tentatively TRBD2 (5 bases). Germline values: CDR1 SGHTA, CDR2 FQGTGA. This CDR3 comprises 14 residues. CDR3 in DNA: TGTGCCAGCAGTTTAAATCGGGGATCCGGGGAGCTGTTTTTT. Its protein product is CASSLNRGSGELFF.

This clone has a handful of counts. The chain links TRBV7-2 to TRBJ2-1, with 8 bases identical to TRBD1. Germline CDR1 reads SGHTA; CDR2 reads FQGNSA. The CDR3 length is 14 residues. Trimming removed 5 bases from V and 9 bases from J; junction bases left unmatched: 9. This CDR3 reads CASSVPDRDVEQFF. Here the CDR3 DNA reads TGTGCCAGCAGCGTCCCGGACAGGGACGTTGAGCAGTTCTTC.

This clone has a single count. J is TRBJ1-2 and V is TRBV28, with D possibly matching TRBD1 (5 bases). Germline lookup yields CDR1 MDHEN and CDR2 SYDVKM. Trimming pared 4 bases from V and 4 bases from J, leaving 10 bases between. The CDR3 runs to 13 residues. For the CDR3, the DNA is TGTGCCAGCAGTTCTGGGGGAGGCTATGGCTACACCTTC. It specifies CASSSGGGYGYTF.

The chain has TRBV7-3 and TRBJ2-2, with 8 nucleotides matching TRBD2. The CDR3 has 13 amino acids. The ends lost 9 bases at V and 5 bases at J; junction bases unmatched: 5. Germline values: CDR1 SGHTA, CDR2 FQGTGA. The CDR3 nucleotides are TGTGCCAGTAGGAGCGGGGGAACCGGGGAGCTGTTTTTT. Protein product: CASRSGGTGELFF.

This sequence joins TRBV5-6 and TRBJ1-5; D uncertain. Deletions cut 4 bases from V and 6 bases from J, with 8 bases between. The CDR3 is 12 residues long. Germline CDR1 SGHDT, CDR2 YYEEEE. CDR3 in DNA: TGTGCCAGCAGCCTGTTCGGTCAGCCCCAGCATTTT. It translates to CASSLFGQPQHF.

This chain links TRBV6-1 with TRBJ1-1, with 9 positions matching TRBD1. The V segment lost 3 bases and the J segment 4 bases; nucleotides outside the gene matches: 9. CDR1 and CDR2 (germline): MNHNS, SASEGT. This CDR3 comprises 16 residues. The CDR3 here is CASSETGQGRFTEAFF. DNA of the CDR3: TGTGCCAGCAGTGAGACGGGACAGGGAAGATTCACTGAAGCTTTCTTT.

The CDR3 DNA reads as TGTGCCAGCAGCTACCTAGCGGGGGCAAGCTCTGGGGCCAACGTCCTGACTTTC. Amino acid sequence: CASSYLAGASSGANVLTF. V is TRBV7-2 and J is TRBJ2-6; 10 bases line up with TRBD2. CDR3 length: 18 amino acids. The J segment lost 0 bases and the V segment lost 4 bases, leaving 6 bases of the junction unmatched. Germline V gene sequence: CDR1 SGHTA, CDR2 FQGNSA.

The CDR3 sequence: CASSLDSLATDTQYF. CDR3 DNA: TGTGCCAGCAGCTTGGATTCACTAGCAACAGATACGCAGTATTTT. The chain employs TRBV5-4 and TRBJ2-3; weak D call: TRBD2 (6 bases). The CDR3 spans 15 residues. Germline V gene data show CDR1 as SGHNT and CDR2 as YYREEE (reference sequence). Trimming removed 0 bases at V and 3 bases at J, with 11 bases between.

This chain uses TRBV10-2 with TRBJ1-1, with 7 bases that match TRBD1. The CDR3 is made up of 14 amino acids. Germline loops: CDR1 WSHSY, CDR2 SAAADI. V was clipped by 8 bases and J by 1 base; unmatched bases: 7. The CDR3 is CASSWTGPNTEAFF. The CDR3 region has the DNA TGCGCCAGCTCTTGGACAGGACCGAACACTGAAGCTTTCTTT.

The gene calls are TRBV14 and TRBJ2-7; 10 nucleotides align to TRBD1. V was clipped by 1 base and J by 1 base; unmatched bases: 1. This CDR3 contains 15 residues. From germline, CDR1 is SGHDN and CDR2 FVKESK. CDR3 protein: CASSQGTGGSYEQYF. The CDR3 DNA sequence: TGTGCCAGCAGCCAAGGGACAGGGGGTTCCTACGAGCAGTACTTC.

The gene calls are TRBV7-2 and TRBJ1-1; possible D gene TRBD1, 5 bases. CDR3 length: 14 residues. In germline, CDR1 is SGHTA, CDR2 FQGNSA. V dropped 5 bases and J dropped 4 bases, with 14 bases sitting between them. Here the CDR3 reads CASSLGRVGTEAFF. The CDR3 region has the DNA TGTGCCAGCAGCCTAGGCAGGGTGGGCACTGAAGCTTTCTTT.

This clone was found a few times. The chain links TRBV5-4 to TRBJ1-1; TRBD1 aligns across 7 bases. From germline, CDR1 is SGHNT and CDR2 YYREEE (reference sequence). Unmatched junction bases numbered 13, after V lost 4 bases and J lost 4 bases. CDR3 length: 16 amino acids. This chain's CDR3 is CASSQGTAKGFTEAFF. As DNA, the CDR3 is TGTGCCAGCAGCCAGGGGACAGCCAAAGGTTTCACTGAAGCTTTCTTT.

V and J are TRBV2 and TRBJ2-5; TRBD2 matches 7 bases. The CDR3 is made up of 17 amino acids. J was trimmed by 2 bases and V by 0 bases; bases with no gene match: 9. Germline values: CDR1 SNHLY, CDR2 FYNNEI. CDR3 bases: TGTGCCAGCAGTGAAGCGCGGGGCGGGGGATTTCAAGAGACCCAGTACTTC. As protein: CASSEARGGGFQETQYF.

DNA of the CDR3: TGTGCCAGCAGCCGTCCAGAGGGGGCCGGGGAGCTGTTTTTT. Translated: CASSRPEGAGELFF. The chain couples TRBV28 to TRBJ2-2; D may be TRBD1 (6 bases). Deletions cut 6 bases from V and 6 bases from J, with 14 bases between. CDR1 and CDR2 from the germline V gene are MDHEN and SYDVKM. This CDR3 has 14 residues. The whole variable domain, remainder taken from reference TRBV28 and TRBJ2-2, is DVKVTQSSRYLVKRTGEKVFLECVQDMDHENMFWYRQDPGLGLRLIYFSYDVKMKEKGDIPEGYSVSREKKERFSLILESASTNQTSMYLCASSRPEGAGELFFGEGSRLTVL.

CDR3 nucleotides: TGTGCCAGTAGTTCTCGGGGAGGAGGCTACACCTTC. Protein: CASSSRGGGYTF. This chain joins TRBV19 and TRBJ1-2; D unresolved. Trimming pared 5 bases from V and 8 bases from J, leaving 12 bases between. The CDR3 sequence is 12 residues long. The germline CDR1 and CDR2 sequences are LNHDA and SQIVND (reference sequence).